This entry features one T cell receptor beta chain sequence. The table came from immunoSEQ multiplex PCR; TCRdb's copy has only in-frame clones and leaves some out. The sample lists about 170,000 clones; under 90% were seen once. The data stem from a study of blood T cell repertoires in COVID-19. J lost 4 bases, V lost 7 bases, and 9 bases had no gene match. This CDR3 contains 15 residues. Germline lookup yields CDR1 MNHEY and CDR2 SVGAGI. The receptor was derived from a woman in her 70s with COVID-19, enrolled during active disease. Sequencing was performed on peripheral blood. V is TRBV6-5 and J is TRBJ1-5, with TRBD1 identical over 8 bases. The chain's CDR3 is CASTPGTGSNQPQHF. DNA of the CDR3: TGTGCCAGCACCCCTGGGACAGGCTCGAATCAGCCCCAGCATTTT.